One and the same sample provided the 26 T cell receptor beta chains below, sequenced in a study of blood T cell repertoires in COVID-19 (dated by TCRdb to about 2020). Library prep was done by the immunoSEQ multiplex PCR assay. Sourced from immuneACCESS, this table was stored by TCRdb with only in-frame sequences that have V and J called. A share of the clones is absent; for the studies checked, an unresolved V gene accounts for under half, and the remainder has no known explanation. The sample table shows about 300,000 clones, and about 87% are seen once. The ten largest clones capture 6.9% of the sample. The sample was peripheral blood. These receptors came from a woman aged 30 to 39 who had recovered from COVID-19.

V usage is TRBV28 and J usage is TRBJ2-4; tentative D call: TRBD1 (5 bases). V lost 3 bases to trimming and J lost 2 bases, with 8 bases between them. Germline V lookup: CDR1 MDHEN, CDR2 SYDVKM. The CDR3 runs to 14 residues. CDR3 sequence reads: CASSFGATKNIQYF. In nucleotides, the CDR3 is TGTGCCAGCAGTTTTGGGGCTACCAAAAACATTCAGTACTTC.

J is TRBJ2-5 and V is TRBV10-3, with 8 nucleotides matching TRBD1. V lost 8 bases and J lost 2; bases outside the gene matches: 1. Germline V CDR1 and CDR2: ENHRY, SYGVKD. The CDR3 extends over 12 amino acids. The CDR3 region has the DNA TGTGCCATCGGGACAGGACAAGAGACCCAGTACTTC. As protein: CAIGTGQETQYF.

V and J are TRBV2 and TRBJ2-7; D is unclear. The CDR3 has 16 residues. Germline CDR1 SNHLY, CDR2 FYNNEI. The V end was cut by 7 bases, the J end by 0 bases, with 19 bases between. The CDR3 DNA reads TGTGCCAGCAAAACCCTCTCGGCGGCCGTCTCCTACGAGCAGTACTTC. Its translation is CASKTLSAAVSYEQYF.

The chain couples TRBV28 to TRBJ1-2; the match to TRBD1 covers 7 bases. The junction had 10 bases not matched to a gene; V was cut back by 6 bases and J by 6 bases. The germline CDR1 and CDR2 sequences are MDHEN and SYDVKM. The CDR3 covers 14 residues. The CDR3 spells CASSRGGQGDGYTF. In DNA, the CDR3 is TGTGCCAGCAGCCGAGGGGGCCAGGGGGATGGCTACACCTTC.

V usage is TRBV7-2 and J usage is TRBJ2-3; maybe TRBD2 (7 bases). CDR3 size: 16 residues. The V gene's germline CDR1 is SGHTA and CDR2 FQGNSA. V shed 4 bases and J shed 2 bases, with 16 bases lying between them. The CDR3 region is CASSYRPGGPTDTQYF. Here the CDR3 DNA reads TGTGCCAGCAGCTATCGACCGGGGGGCCCCACAGATACGCAGTATTTT.

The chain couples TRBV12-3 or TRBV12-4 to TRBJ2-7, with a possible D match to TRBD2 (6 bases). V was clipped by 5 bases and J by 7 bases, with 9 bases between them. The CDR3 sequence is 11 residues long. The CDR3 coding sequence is TGTGCCAGCAGTCGGGGGAGGGAGCAGTACTTC. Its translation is CASSRGREQYF.

Here the CDR3 reads CASSKLDRGNHEQYF. The CDR3 nucleotides are TGTGCCAGCAGCAAATTGGACCGGGGGAACCACGAGCAGTACTTC. The chain has TRBV21-1 and TRBJ2-7; the D segment call TRBD2 is taken from the table without a DNA check. TRBV21-1 is listed as a pseudogene. There are 15 residues in the CDR3.

CDR3 loop: CASRRGGRESARSPAAQHF. CDR3 nucleotides: TGTGCCAGCCGGAGGGGCGGACGGGAATCAGCCCGTTCCCCAGCCGCCCAGCATTTT. The chain employs TRBV21-1 and TRBJ1-5. TRBV21-1 is shown as a pseudogene. The CDR3 has 19 amino acids.

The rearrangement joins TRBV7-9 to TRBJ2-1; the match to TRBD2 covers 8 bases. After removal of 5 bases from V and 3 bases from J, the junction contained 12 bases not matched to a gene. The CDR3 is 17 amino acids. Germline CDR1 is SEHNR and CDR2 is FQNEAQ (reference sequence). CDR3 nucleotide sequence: TGTGCCAGCAGCCTAAGATCCGGGACTAGTTTCTACAATGAGCAGTTCTTC. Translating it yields CASSLRSGTSFYNEQFF. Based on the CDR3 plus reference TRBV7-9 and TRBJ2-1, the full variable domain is DTGVSQNPRHKITKRGQNVTFRCDPISEHNRLYWYRQTLGQGPEFLTYFQNEAQLEKSRLLSDRFSAERPKGSFSTLEIQRTEQGDSAMYLCASSLRSGTSFYNEQFFGPGTRLTVL.

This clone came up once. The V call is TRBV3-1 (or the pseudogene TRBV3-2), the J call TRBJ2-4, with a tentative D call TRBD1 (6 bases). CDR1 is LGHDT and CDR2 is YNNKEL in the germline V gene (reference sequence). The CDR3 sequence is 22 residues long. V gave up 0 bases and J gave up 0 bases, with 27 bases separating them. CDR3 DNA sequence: TGTGCCAGCAGCCAAGAACTTTCGGACAGCCGGACATATTCCCCAGCCAAAAACATTCAGTACTTC. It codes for CASSQELSDSRTYSPAKNIQYF.

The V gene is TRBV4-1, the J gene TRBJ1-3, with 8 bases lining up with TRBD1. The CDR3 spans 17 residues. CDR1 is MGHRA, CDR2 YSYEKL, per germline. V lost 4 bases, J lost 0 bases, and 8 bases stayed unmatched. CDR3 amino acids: CASSRGQARDSGNTIYF. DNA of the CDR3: TGCGCCAGCAGCCGGGGACAGGCCCGAGACTCTGGAAACACCATATATTTT.

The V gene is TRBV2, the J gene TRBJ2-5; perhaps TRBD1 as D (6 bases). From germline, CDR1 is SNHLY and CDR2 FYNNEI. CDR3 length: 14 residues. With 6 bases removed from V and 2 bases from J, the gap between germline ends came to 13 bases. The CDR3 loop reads CASRGTPIQETQYF. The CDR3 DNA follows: TGTGCCAGCAGGGGGACACCTATACAAGAGACCCAGTACTTC. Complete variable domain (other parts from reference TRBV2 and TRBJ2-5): EPEVTQTPSHQVTQMGQEVILRCVPISNHLYFYWYRQILGQKVEFLVSFYNNEISEKSEIFDDQFSVERPDGSNFTLKIRSTKLEDSAMYFCASRGTPIQETQYFGPGTRLLVL.

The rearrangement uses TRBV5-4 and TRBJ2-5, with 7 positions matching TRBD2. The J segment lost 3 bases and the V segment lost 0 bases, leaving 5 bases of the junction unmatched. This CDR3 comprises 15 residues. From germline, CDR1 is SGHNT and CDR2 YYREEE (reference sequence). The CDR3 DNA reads TGTGCCAGCAGCTTGGCCTGGGCGGGGGAAGAGACCCAGTACTTC. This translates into CASSLAWAGEETQYF. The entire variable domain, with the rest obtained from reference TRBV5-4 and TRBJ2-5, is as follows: ETGVTQSPTHLIKTRGQQVTLRCSSQSGHNTVSWYQQALGQGPQFIFQYYREEENGRGNFPPRFSGLQFPNYSSELNVNALELDDSALYLCASSLAWAGEETQYFGPGTRLLVL.

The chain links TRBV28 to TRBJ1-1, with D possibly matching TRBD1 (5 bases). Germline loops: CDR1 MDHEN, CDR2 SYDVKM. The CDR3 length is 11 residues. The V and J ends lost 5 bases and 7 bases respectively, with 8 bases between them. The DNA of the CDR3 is TGTGCCAGCAGTACAGGCTTTGAAGCTTTCTTT. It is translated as CASSTGFEAFF.

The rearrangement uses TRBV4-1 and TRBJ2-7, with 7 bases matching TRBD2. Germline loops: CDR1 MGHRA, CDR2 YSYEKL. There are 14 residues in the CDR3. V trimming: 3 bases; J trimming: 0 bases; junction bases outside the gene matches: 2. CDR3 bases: TGCGCCAGCAGCCAGGGGGGGAACTCCTACGAGCAGTACTTC. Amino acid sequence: CASSQGGNSYEQYF.

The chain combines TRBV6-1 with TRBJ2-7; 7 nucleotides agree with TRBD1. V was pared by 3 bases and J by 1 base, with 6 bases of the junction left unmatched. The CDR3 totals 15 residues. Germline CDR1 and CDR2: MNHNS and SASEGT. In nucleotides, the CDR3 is TGTGCCAGCAGTGACATACGGACAGGTTCCTACGAGCAGTACTTC. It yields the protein CASSDIRTGSYEQYF.

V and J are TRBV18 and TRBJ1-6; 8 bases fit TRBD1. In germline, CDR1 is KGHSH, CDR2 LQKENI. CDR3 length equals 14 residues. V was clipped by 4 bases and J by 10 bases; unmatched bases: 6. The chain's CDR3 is CASSLGQGGSPLHF. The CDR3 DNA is TGTGCCAGCTCACTCGGACAGGGAGGATCACCCCTCCACTTT.

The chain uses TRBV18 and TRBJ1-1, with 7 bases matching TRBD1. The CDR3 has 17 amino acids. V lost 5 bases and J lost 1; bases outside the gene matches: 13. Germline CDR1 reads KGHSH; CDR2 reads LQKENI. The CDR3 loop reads CASSTGDGRVENTEAFF. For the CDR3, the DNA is TGTGCCAGCTCAACAGGGGATGGCAGGGTTGAGAACACTGAAGCTTTCTTT.

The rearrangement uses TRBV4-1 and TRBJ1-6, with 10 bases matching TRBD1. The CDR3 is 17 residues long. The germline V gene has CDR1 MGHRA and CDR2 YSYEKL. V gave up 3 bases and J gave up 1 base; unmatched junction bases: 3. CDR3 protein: CASSQGDRGSYNSPLHF. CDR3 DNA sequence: TGCGCCAGCAGCCAGGGGGACAGGGGATCCTATAATTCACCCCTCCACTTT.

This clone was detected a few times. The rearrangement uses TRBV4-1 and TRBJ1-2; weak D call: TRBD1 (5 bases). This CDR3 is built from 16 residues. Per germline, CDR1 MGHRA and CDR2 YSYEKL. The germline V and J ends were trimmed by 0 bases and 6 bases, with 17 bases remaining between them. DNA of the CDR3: TGCGCCAGCAGCCAAGAATTTGCAGGGTTTGAAGATGGCTACACCTTC. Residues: CASSQEFAGFEDGYTF.

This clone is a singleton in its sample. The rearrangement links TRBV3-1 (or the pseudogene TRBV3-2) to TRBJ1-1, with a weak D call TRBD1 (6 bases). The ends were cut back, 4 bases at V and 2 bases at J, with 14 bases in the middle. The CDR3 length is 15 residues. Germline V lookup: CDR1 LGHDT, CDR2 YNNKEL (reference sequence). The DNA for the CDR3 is TGTGCCAGCAGCCCCCGACAGGTCCCCAACACTGAAGCTTTCTTT. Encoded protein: CASSPRQVPNTEAFF.

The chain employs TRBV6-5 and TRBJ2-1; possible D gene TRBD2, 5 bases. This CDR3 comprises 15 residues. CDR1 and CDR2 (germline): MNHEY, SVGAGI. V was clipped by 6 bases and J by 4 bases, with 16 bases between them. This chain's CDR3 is CASSLASLMYNEQFF. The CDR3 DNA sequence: TGTGCCAGCAGCCTAGCTAGCCTTATGTACAATGAGCAGTTCTTC.

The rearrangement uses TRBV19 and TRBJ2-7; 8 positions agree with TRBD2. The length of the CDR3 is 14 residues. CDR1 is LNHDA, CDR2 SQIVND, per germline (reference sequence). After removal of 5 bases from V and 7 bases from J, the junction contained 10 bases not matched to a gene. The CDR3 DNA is TGTGCCAGTAGTCCTTTAGCGGGAACGGAGGAGCAGTACTTC. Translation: CASSPLAGTEEQYF.

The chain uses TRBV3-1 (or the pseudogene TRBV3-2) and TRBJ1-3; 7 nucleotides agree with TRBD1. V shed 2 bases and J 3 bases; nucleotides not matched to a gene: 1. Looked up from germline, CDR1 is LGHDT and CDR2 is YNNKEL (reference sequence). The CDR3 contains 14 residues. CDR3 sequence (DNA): TGTGCCAGCAGCCAAACAGGGGTTGGAAACACCATATATTTT. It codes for CASSQTGVGNTIYF.

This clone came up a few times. The CDR3 spells CASSILFGGVINEQFF. In nucleotides, the CDR3 is TGTGCCAGTAGTATTCTCTTCGGGGGGGTAATCAATGAGCAGTTCTTC. The V gene is TRBV19, the J gene TRBJ2-1, with 8 bases that match TRBD2. Germline V gene data show CDR1 as LNHDA and CDR2 as SQIVND (reference sequence). This CDR3 is 16 amino acids long. The V and J ends lost 3 bases and 6 bases, in that order; junction bases with no gene match: 10.

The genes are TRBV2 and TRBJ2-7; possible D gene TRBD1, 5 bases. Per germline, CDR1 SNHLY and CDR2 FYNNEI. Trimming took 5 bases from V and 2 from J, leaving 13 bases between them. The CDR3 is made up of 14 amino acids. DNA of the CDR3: TGTGCCAGCAGTCCTCTAGGGGAAGCCTACGAGCAGTACTTC. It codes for CASSPLGEAYEQYF.